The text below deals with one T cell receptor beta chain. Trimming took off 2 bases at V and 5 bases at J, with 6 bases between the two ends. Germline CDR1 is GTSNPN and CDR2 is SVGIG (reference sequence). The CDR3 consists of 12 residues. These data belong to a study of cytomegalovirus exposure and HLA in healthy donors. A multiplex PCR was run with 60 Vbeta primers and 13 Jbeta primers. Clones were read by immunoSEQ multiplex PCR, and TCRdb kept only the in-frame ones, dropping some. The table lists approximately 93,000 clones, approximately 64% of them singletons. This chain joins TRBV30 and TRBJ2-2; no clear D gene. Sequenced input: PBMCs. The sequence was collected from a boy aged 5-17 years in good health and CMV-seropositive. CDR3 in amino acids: CAWSKATGELFF. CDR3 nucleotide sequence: TGTGCCTGGAGTAAAGCTACCGGGGAGCTGTTTTTT.